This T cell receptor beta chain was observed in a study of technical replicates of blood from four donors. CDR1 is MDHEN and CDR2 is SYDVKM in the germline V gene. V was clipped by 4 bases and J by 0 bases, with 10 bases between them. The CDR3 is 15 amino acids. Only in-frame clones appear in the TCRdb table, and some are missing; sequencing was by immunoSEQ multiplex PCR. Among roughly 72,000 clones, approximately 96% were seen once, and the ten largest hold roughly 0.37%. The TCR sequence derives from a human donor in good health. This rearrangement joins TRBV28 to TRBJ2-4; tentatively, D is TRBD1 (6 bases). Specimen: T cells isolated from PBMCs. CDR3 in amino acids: CASSSQGLAKNIQYF. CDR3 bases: TGTGCCAGCAGTTCCCAGGGGTTAGCCAAAAACATTCAGTACTTC.